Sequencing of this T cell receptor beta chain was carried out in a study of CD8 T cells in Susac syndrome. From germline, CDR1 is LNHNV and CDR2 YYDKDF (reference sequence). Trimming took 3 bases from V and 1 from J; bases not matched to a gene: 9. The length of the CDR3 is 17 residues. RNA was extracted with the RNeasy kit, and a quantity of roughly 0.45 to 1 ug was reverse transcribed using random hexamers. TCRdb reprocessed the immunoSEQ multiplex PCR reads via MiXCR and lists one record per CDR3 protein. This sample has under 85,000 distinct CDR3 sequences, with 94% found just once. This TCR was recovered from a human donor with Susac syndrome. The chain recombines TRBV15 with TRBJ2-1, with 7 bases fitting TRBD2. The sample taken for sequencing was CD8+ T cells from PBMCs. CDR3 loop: CATSSRGRDGSYNEQFF. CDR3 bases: TGTGCCACCAGCAGCCGGGGGAGGGACGGATCCTACAATGAGCAGTTCTTC.